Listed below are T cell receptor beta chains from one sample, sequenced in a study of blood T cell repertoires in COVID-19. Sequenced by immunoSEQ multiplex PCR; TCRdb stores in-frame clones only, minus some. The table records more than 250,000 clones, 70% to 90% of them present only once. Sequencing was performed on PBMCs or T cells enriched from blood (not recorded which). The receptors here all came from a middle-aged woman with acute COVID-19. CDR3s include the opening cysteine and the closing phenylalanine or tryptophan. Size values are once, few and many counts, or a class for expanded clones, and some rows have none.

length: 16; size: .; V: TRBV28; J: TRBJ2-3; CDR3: CASSFVAGVGTDTQYF
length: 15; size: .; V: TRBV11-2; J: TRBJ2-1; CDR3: CASSLSGVVANEQFF
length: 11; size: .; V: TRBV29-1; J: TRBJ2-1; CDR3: CSVFTGFEQFF
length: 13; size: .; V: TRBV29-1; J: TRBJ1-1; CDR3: CSVDTGGHTEAFF
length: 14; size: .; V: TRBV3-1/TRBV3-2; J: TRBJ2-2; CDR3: CASSQVVSTGELFF
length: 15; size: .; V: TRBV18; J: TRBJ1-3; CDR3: CASSPRTGGQDTIYF
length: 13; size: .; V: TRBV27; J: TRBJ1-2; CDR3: CASRLQGDYGYTF
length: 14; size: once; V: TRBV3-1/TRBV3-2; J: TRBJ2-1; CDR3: CASSPQRVYNEQFF
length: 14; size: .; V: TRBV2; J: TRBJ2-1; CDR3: CAKTGTSGFNEQFF
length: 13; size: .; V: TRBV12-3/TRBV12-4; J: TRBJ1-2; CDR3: CASSFSSPYGYTF
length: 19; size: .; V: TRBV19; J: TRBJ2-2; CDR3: CASSIVRLAGVRDTGELFF
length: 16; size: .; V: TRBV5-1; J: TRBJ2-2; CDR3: CASSLLGTVGTGELFF
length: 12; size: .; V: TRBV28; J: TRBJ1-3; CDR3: CASTPRTDTIYF
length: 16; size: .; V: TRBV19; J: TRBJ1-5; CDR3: CASTQSPMRSNQPQHF
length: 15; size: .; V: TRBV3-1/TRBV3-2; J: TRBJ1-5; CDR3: CASSQDLGFNQPQHF
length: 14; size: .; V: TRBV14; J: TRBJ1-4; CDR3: CASSQAYRDEKLFF
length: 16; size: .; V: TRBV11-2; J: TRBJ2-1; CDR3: CASSTTEARYYNEQFF